Sequencing of this T cell receptor (beta chain) was carried out in a study of molecular identifiers for immune sequencing clone quantification. At the level of the study: Four of five RNA aliquots from around 20,000 or 100,000 naive CD8 T cells were sequenced.

Bulk TCR library preparation followed previously described methods with listed TCR primers. TCRdb re-derived calls from the PCR reads in MiXCR, one entry per CDR3 protein. The table records about 500,000 distinct CDR3 sequences, under 30% of them present only once. This CDR3 contains 17 residues. V lost 4 bases, J lost 4 bases, and 19 bases lay in between. Germline V lookup: CDR1 MDHEN, CDR2 SYDVKM. The authors sorted naive CD8 T cells as CD8+CD4-CCR7+CD45RA+. The sequence was obtained from a human donor in good health. Some libraries in this study had Jurkat cell RNA spiked in. The sequencing input was naive CD8+ T cells from blood, with Jurkat cell RNA spiked in. Subset indicated: FACS-sorted CD8+CD4-CCR7+CD45RA+ naive T cells. The chain joins TRBV28 to TRBJ2-2; a weak D match, TRBD2 (5 bases). The CDR3 spells CASSWAPGVGGTGELFF. The CDR3 DNA reads TGTGCCAGCAGTTGGGCCCCCGGGGTTGGTGGCACCGGGGAGCTGTTTTTT.